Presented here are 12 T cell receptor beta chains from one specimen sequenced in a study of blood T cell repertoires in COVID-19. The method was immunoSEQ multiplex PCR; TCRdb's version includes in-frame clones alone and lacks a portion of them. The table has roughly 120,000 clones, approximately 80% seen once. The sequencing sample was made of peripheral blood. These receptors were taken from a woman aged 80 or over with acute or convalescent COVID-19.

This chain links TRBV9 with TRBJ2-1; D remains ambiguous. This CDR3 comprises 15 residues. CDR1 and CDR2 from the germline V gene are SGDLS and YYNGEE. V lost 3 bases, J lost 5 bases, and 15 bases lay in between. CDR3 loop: CASSDSGLENNEQFF. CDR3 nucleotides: TGTGCCAGCAGCGACTCGGGTCTAGAAAACAATGAGCAGTTCTTC.

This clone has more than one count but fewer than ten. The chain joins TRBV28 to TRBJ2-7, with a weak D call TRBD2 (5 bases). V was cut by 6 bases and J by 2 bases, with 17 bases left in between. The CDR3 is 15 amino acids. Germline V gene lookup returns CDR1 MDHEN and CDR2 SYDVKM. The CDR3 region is CASSTPGQRPYEQYF. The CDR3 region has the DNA TGTGCCAGCAGCACCCCTGGCCAGCGGCCCTACGAGCAGTACTTC.

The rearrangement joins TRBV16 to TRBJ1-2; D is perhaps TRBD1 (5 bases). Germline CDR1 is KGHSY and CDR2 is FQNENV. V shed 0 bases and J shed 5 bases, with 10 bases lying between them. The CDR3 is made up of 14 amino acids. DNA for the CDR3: TGTGCCAGCAGCCAATCGGTGCAGGGATATGGCTACACCTTC. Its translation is CASSQSVQGYGYTF.

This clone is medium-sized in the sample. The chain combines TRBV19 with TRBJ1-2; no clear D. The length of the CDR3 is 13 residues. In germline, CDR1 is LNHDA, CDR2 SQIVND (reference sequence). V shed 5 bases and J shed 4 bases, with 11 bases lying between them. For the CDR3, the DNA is TGTGCCAGTAGTGACTACAGCCTCTATGGCTACACCTTC. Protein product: CASSDYSLYGYTF. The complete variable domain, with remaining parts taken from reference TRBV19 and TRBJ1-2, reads DGGITQSPKYLFRKEGQNVTLSCEQNLNHDAMYWYRQDPGQGLRLIYYSQIVNDFQKGDIAEGYSVSREKKESFPLTVTSAQKNPTAFYLCASSDYSLYGYTFGSGTRLTVV.

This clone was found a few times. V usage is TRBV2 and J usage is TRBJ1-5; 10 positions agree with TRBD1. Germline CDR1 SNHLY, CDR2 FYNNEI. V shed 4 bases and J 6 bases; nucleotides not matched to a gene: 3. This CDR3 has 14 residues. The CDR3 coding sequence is TGTGCCAGCAGTGGGGACAGGGGTACTCAGCCCCAGCATTTT. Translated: CASSGDRGTQPQHF.

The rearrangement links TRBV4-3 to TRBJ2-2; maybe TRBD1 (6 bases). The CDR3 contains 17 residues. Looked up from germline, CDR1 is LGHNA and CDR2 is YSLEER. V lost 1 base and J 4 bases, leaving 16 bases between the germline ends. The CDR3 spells CASSQVWGRGGTGELFF. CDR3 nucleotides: TGCGCCAGCAGCCAAGTTTGGGGGAGAGGGGGCACCGGGGAGCTGTTTTTT.

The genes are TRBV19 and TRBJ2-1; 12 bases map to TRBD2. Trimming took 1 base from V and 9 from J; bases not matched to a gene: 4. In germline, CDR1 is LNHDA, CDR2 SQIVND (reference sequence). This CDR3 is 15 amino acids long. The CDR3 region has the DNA TGTGCCAGTAGTATAGCCCTAGCGGGGGGGCTTGAGCAGTTCTTC. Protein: CASSIALAGGLEQFF. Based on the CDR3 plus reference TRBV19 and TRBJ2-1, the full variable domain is DGGITQSPKYLFRKEGQNVTLSCEQNLNHDAMYWYRQDPGQGLRLIYYSQIVNDFQKGDIAEGYSVSREKKESFPLTVTSAQKNPTAFYLCASSIALAGGLEQFFGPGTRLTVL.

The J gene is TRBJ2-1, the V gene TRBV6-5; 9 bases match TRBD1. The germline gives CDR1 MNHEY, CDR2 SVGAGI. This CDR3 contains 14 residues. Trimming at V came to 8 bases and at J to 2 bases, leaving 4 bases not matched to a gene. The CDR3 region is CASQTGGAYNEQFF. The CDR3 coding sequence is TGTGCCAGCCAGACAGGGGGTGCCTACAATGAGCAGTTCTTC.

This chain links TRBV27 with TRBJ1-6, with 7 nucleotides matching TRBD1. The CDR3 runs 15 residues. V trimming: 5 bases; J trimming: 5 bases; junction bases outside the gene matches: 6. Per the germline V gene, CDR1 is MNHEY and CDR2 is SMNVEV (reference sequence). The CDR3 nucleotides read TGTGCCAGCAGTCCTCGGACAGGAGATAATTCACCCCTCCACTTT. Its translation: CASSPRTGDNSPLHF.

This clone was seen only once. CDR3 in DNA: TGTGCCAGCAGCGTAGCCACCTATGCAGATACGCAGTATTTT. It specifies CASSVATYADTQYF. The V and J genes are TRBV9 and TRBJ2-3; D call uncertain. Trimming cost V 0 bases and J 4 bases, with 9 bases left between them. Germline lookup yields CDR1 SGDLS and CDR2 YYNGEE. The CDR3 loop spans 14 amino acids.

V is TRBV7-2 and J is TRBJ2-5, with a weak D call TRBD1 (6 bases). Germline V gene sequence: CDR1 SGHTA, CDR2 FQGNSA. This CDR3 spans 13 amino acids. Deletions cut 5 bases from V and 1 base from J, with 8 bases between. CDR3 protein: CASSLGAQETQYF. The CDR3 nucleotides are TGTGCCAGCAGCCTGGGGGCCCAAGAGACCCAGTACTTC.

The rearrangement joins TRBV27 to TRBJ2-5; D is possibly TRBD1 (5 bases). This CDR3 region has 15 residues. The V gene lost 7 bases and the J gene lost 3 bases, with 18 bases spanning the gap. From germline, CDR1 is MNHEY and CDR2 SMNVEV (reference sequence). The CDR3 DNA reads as TGTGCCAGCACCAAAGCGAAGGGGTGGGAAGAGACCCAGTACTTC. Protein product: CASTKAKGWEETQYF.